This T cell receptor beta chain stems from a study of blood T cell repertoires in COVID-19. Study-wide background: COVID-19 samples collected from the United States, Italy and Spain covered acute and convalescent phases. From T cells, B-cell-depleted T cells, or PBMCs came the material, which was cDNA or gDNA.

In the study's own analysis: Counts of nucleated cells, estimated from reference gene primer amplification, were obtained. Here immunoSEQ multiplex PCR was the method, and the copy in TCRdb shows in-frame clones only, minus some. The V and J calls and the clone size are those of that table, but D and trimming were determined from the DNA. The table records around 100,000 clones, 88% of them present only once. The CDR3 is 20 residues long. The germline CDR1 and CDR2 sequences are LGHDT and YNNKEL (reference sequence). Trimming cost V 2 bases and J 7 bases; bases outside gene matches: 17. The source material was peripheral blood. J is TRBJ2-1 and V is TRBV3-1 (or the pseudogene TRBV3-2), with 13 nucleotides matching TRBD2. The source of this sequence is a human donor in a cohort sampled during active COVID-19. Written as DNA, the CDR3 is TGTGCCAGCAGCCAACTTAAACCCCTGGGACTAGCGGGACCGAAGAATGAGCAGTTCTTC. Its protein is CASSQLKPLGLAGPKNEQFF.